This T cell receptor (beta chain) was captured by sequencing in a study of PD-1 blockade in classical Hodgkin lymphoma. Following autologous stem cell transplantation, relapse occurred in every patient, and exposure to brentuximab vedotin varied. About this clone: The sample holds other DNA sequences that translate to the same CDR3.

Germline CDR1 SQVTM, CDR2 ANQGSEA. CDR3 size: 13 residues. The ends were cut back, 3 bases at V and 3 bases at J, with 10 bases in the middle. Measured with immunoSEQ multiplex PCR; TCRdb has only the in-frame clones, and not every one. The sample includes 40,000 to 45,000 clones, around 80% seen only once; the top ten take 13%. Source: peripheral blood mononuclear cells (PBMCs), taken at baseline. The sequence was collected from a human donor with classical Hodgkin lymphoma. The V gene is TRBV29-1, the J gene TRBJ2-3; possibly TRBD2 for D (6 bases). The CDR3 spells CSVDEGGTDTQYF. The CDR3 nucleotides read TGCAGCGTTGACGAGGGAGGTACAGATACGCAGTATTTT.